These T cell receptor beta chains were read from a single sample in a study of shared clonotypes between healthy human individuals. Only in-frame clones appear in the TCRdb table, and some are missing; sequencing was by immunoSEQ multiplex PCR. The table has some 2,400,000 clones, around 95% seen once; the top ten hold around 0.13%. The sample taken for sequencing was naive CD4+ T cells sorted from blood. Source of these receptors: a man aged 18 to 30 in good health. Each CDR3 is given with its conserved first and last residue. A D gene is named only where the DNA matches it firmly. Size values are once, few and many counts, or a class for expanded clones, and some rows have none.

>TRBJ2-6|.|.|TRBV19
TGTGCCAGTAGTAACCGGGACCAACCTCGCGGGGCCAACGTCCTGACTTTC
CASSNRDQPRGANVLTF
>TRBJ2-7|TRBD1|.|TRBV19
TGTGCCAGTAGTACGGGACAGGGTTCCTACGAGCAGTACTTC
CASSTGQGSYEQYF
>TRBJ2-1|.|once|TRBV5-1
TGCGCCAGCAGCAGTGGGCGTGGGTCGAGCTCCTACAATGAGCAGTTCTTC
CASSSGRGSSSYNEQFF
>TRBJ2-2|TRBD2|.|TRBV28
TGTGCCAGCGGCCGAAGCGGGGAGGACACCGGGGAGCTGTTTTTT
CASGRSGEDTGELFF
>TRBJ1-2|.|.|TRBV10-3
TGTGCCATCAGTGAGGACCCCCTGGATGGCTACACCTTC
CAISEDPLDGYTF
>TRBJ1-2|TRBD1|.|TRBV10-3
TGTGCCATCAGCGGAGACAGGGCAGATGGCTACACCTTC
CAISGDRADGYTF
>TRBJ1-2|.|.|TRBV7-2
TGTGCCAGCAGCTTAGGAGGGGACTATGGCTACACCTTC
CASSLGGDYGYTF
>TRBJ1-2|.|.|TRBV28
TGTGCCAGCAGTTTGGGGGGGGCCTCGTCTAGCGGCTACACCTTC
CASSLGGASSSGYTF
>TRBJ2-3|TRBD2|.|TRBV5-1
TGCGCCAGCAGCAGAGGGACTAGCGGGGTGGCAGATACGCAGTATTTT
CASSRGTSGVADTQYF
>TRBJ1-6|.|.|TRBV7-9
TGTGCCAGCAATACCCTGGACTATAATTCACCCCTCCACTTT
CASNTLDYNSPLHF
>TRBJ1-2|TRBD1|.|TRBV6-5
TGTGCCAGCAGTCTCGCCCGGACAGGGACCTATGGCTACACCTTC
CASSLARTGTYGYTF
>TRBJ1-3|.|.|TRBV6-5
TGTGCCAGTATGGCAGGGTCGACGGACACCATATATTTT
CASMAGSTDTIYF
>TRBJ2-7|.|.|TRBV5-1
TGCGCCAGCAGCTTGTACCAGAGCTCCTACGAGCAGTACTTC
CASSLYQSSYEQYF
>TRBJ1-1|TRBD1|.|TRBV6-5
TGTGCCAGCGCCAGGGGGCGCGACACTGAAGCTTTCTTT
CASARGRDTEAFF
>TRBJ2-7|.|.|TRBV6-4
TGTGCCAGCAGTGACCCGTCCAACTACGAGCAGTACTTC
CASSDPSNYEQYF
>TRBJ1-5|.|.|TRBV9
TGTGCCAGCAGCGTAGATGGCAGCACAAATCAGCCCCAGCATTTT
CASSVDGSTNQPQHF
>TRBJ1-4|.|.|TRBV5-1
TGCGCCAGCAGCTTCGGGGGGCGCGGAGGGGAACTGTTTTTT
CASSFGGRGGELFF
>TRBJ2-2|TRBD2|.|TRBV19
TGTGCCAGTATACTAGCGGGGGGTGTCGGGGAGCTGTTTTTT
CASILAGGVGELFF
>TRBJ1-1|.|.|TRBV5-4
TGTGCCAGCAGCGGAGGGCCTTGGAACACTGAAGCTTTCTTT
CASSGGPWNTEAFF
>TRBJ2-5|TRBD2|.|TRBV4-1
TGCGCCAGCAGCGTCCAAGCGGGGGCAGGAGAGACCCAGTACTTC
CASSVQAGAGETQYF
>TRBJ1-1|.|.|TRBV5-1
TGCGCCAGCAGCTTGGATTATGAGGCCACAGTAGAAGCTTTCTTT
CASSLDYEATVEAFF
>TRBJ2-1|TRBD2|.|TRBV18
TGTGCCAGCTCTCCTCCTAGCGGGGGGGCCGGTGAGCAGTTCTTC
CASSPPSGGAGEQFF
>TRBJ2-2|.|.|TRBV10-2
TGCGCCAGCGAAGGGGGAGTTGGCACCGGGGAGCTGTTTTTT
CASEGGVGTGELFF
>TRBJ1-1|.|.|TRBV7-2
TGTGCCAGCAGCTTACTTACAGGGAACACTGAAGCTTTCTTT
CASSLLTGNTEAFF